This T cell receptor beta chain is drawn from a study of cytomegalovirus exposure and HLA in healthy donors. About the study: A later analysis reported the 100 to 150 validation repertoires used the same platform as the 500 to 800 first-cohort repertoires.

A roughly 120-subject validation cohort, separate from the approximately 670-subject first cohort, supplied the donors. Study conclusions and caveats: Among the CMV-associated chains, three were confirmed in vitro as specific for CMV antigens. Most sequenced TCRs were rare (though some public TCRs occurred in many donors).

This table comes from immunoSEQ multiplex PCR, and its TCRdb copy is limited to in-frame clones, with some not included. The sample has approximately 280,000 clones, roughly 90% seen once. Regarding this clone: Antigen: not known.

Germline assignment: CDR1 MDHEN and CDR2 SYDVKM. The CDR3 has 12 residues. With 8 bases clipped from V and 7 bases from J, the junction kept 4 bases outside the gene matches. This TCR came from a woman aged 18-29 years in good health and CMV-seronegative. The sequenced sample consisted of PBMCs. J is TRBJ2-2 and V is TRBV28, with TRBD2 matching over 7 bases. The CDR3 region has the DNA TGTGCCAGCGGGAGGGCTTTCGGGGAGCTGTTTTTT. Translating it yields CASGRAFGELFF.